These 23 T cell receptor beta chains were sequenced from one sample in a study of tumour-infiltrating T cells in Burkitt lymphoma. The protocol was immunoSEQ multiplex PCR, while the TCRdb copy is restricted to in-frame clones and leaves out a portion. The sample has some 5,100 clones, about 15% seen once. The sequenced sample was tumor tissue. These receptors all come from a human donor with diffuse large B-cell lymphoma.

This chain joins TRBV7-7 and TRBJ2-1; D call uncertain. Per the germline V gene, CDR1 is SSHAT and CDR2 is FNYEAQ (reference sequence). This CDR3 has 13 amino acids. V was pared by 1 base and J by 10 bases, with 11 bases between. In DNA form, the CDR3 reads TGTGCCAGCAGCTTAGAGTCCCCAGCGGAGCAGTTCTTC. Encoded protein: CASSLESPAEQFF.

This chain connects TRBV5-6 to TRBJ1-2; D is ambiguous. The CDR3 has 12 residues. The V end was cut by 5 bases, the J end by 2 bases, with 7 bases between. In germline, CDR1 is SGHDT, CDR2 YYEEEE. CDR3 nucleotide sequence: TGTGCCAGCAGTAAACAGAACTATGGCTACACCTTC. Residues: CASSKQNYGYTF.

Only one count was recorded for this clone. The CDR3 is CASSLMPADTQYF. CDR3 nucleotides: TGTGCCAGCAGCTTAATGCCTGCAGATACGCAGTATTTT. The rearrangement links TRBV7-3 to TRBJ2-3, with D unclear. This CDR3 is built from 13 residues. V was trimmed by 1 base and J by 4 bases, leaving 6 bases between them. CDR1 is SGHTA and CDR2 is FQGTGA in the germline V gene.

This clone has more than one count but fewer than ten. The chain couples TRBV18 to TRBJ1-1; D is undetermined. With 3 bases removed from V and 6 bases from J, the gap between germline ends came to 11 bases. The germline CDR1 and CDR2 sequences are KGHSH and LQKENI. The CDR3 extends over 13 amino acids. In DNA form, the CDR3 reads TGTGCCAGCTCACCGGCAGGCGGGGCTGAAGCTTTCTTT. It yields the protein CASSPAGGAEAFF. Complete variable domain (other parts from reference TRBV18 and TRBJ1-1): NAGVMQNPRHLVRRRGQEARLRCSPMKGHSHVYWYRQLPEEGLKFMVYLQKENIIDESGMPKERFSAEFPKEGPSILRIQQVVRGDSAAYFCASSPAGGAEAFFGQGTRLTVV.

The J gene is TRBJ2-2, the V gene TRBV9, with D unresolved. The CDR3 extends over 14 amino acids. V was cut by 4 bases and J by 8 bases, with 15 bases left in between. The V gene's germline CDR1 is SGDLS and CDR2 YYNGEE. CDR3 sequence: CASSPRPAGGELFF. DNA for the CDR3: TGTGCCAGCAGCCCGAGGCCCGCCGGGGGGGAGCTGTTTTTT.

The CDR3 DNA is TGCGCCAGCAGCTTTGCCTGGACAGCTCAGAGCTCTGGGGCCAACGTCCTGACTTTC. Translated, it gives CASSFAWTAQSSGANVLTF. The chain has TRBV5-1 and TRBJ2-6; tentative D call: TRBD1 (6 bases). V lost 2 bases to trimming and J lost 0 bases, with 18 bases between them. The CDR3 length is 19 residues. Germline-derived CDR1 and CDR2 are SGHRS and YFSETQ.

This clone was found a few times. The V call is TRBV6-1, the J call TRBJ1-5; D not certain. V was trimmed by 6 bases and J by 6 bases, leaving 12 bases between them. Germline V gene sequence: CDR1 MNHNS, CDR2 SASEGT. The CDR3 has 13 amino acids. The CDR3 spells CASRIEGSQPQHF. CDR3 coding DNA: TGTGCCAGCAGGATAGAGGGCTCTCAGCCCCAGCATTTT.

Only a few counts were recorded for this clone. The chain recombines TRBV5-1 with TRBJ2-4; the match to TRBD1 covers 8 bases. Per germline, CDR1 SGHRS and CDR2 YFSETQ. V lost 4 bases to trimming and J lost 2 bases; unmatched junction nucleotides: 5. The CDR3 runs to 15 residues. The CDR3 DNA sequence: TGCGCCAGCAGCCCACAGGGGGTGTCCAAAAACATTCAGTACTTC. It specifies CASSPQGVSKNIQYF. The full variable domain, its missing parts supplied by reference TRBV5-1 and TRBJ2-4, is KAGVTQTPRYLIKTRGQQVTLSCSPISGHRSVSWYQQTPGQGLQFLFEYFSETQRNKGNFPGRFSGRQFSNSRSEMNVSTLELGDSALYLCASSPQGVSKNIQYFGAGTRLSVL.

The chain links TRBV13 to TRBJ2-5, with no clear D. Trimming took off 0 bases at V and 5 bases at J, with 13 bases between the two ends. The germline gives CDR1 PRHDT, CDR2 FYEKMQ (reference sequence). The CDR3 runs to 15 residues. The CDR3 DNA sequence: TGTGCCAGCAGCTTAGGGGCAGGTTTCTTGGAGACCCAGTACTTC. Protein sequence: CASSLGAGFLETQYF.

The chain has TRBV27 and TRBJ2-7; 7 bases align to TRBD1. Germline CDR1 reads MNHEY; CDR2 reads SMNVEV (reference sequence). V shed 5 bases and J 2 bases; nucleotides not matched to a gene: 3. This CDR3 spans 13 amino acids. The CDR3 here is CASSPGTAYEQYF. CDR3 nucleotide sequence: TGTGCCAGCAGTCCAGGGACAGCCTACGAGCAGTACTTC.

This clone was seen more than once but under ten times. The chain joins TRBV2 to TRBJ1-4; 7 nucleotides line up with TRBD1. CDR3 length: 15 residues. Trimming took 0 bases from V and 8 from J; bases not matched to a gene: 6. Germline-derived CDR1 and CDR2 are SNHLY and FYNNEI. The CDR3 here is CASSEALTGMEKLFF. In nucleotides, the CDR3 is TGTGCCAGCAGTGAAGCGCTGACAGGGATGGAAAAACTGTTTTTT. The variable domain in full, completed from reference TRBV2 and TRBJ1-4, reads EPEVTQTPSHQVTQMGQEVILRCVPISNHLYFYWYRQILGQKVEFLVSFYNNEISEKSEIFDDQFSVERPDGSNFTLKIRSTKLEDSAMYFCASSEALTGMEKLFFGSGTQLSVL.

This clone was counted only a few times. V gene TRBV19 combines with J gene TRBJ1-5; 8 bases line up with TRBD1. V trimming: 9 bases; J trimming: 7 bases; junction bases outside the gene matches: 8. The germline V gene has CDR1 LNHDA and CDR2 SQIVND (reference sequence). The CDR3 sequence is 13 residues long. The CDR3 region has the DNA TGTGCCAGGAGACAGGGGAGGGCCCAGCCCCAGCATTTT. This encodes CARRQGRAQPQHF.

The sample holds a few counts of this clone. This chain uses TRBV2 with TRBJ2-3; 10 positions match TRBD2. J gave up 7 bases and V 11 bases, and 12 bases lay outside the gene matches. Germline values: CDR1 SNHLY, CDR2 FYNNEI. The CDR3 length is 14 residues. DNA for the CDR3: TGTGCCTCTCGTAGGCTAGCGGGAGAATATACGCAGTATTTT. This codes for CASRRLAGEYTQYF.

This chain's CDR3 is CASSQWESQFF. In DNA form, the CDR3 reads TGTGCCAGCAGCCAATGGGAGAGTCAGTTCTTC. The chain is built from TRBV14 and TRBJ2-1; D possibly corresponds to TRBD2 (5 bases). CDR3 length: 11 amino acids. CDR1 and CDR2 from the germline V gene are SGHDN and FVKESK. Trimming shortened V by 2 bases and J by 13 bases, and 9 bases separated the two germline ends.

This clone was observed once. V and J are TRBV11-3 and TRBJ2-2; D is tentatively TRBD1 or TRBD2 (5 bases each). V was shortened by 5 bases and J by 1 base, with 14 bases between the two germline ends. There are 16 residues in the CDR3. CDR1 is SGHNT and CDR2 is YENEEA in the germline V gene. The DNA of the CDR3 is TGTGCCAGCAGCGGCTTGGGGGAGCGGAACACCGGGGAGCTGTTTTTT. This codes for CASSGLGERNTGELFF.

The CDR3 DNA reads TGTGCCAGTACAGGGGATTCCTACAATGAGCAGTTCTTC. It yields the protein CASTGDSYNEQFF. This rearrangement joins TRBV6-9 to TRBJ2-1, with 7 bases fitting TRBD1. The junction had 3 bases not matched to a gene; V was cut back by 9 bases and J by 1 base. Germline CDR1 and CDR2: MNHGY and SVAAGI. The CDR3 is made up of 13 amino acids.

This clone came up a few times. The V call is TRBV4-1, the J call TRBJ2-3, with 9 bases lining up with TRBD1. The V and J ends lost 1 base and 4 bases, in that order; junction bases with no gene match: 15. Germline V gene lookup returns CDR1 MGHRA and CDR2 YSYEKL. This CDR3 is built from 19 residues. This chain's CDR3 is CASSQGWGQGPRLADTQYF. The CDR3 bases are TGCGCCAGCAGCCAAGGCTGGGGACAGGGCCCTCGGTTGGCAGATACGCAGTATTTT.

This clone has a handful of counts. The chain employs TRBV6-5 and TRBJ2-5, with D possibly matching TRBD2 (5 bases). Germline CDR1 reads MNHEY; CDR2 reads SVGAGI. The CDR3 contains 13 residues. V shed 2 bases and J shed 5 bases, with 9 bases lying between them. The CDR3 bases are TGTGCCAGCAGTTACCACAGAGGGGAGACCCAGTACTTC. Translating it yields CASSYHRGETQYF.

This clone was observed a few times. The V and J genes are TRBV5-1 and TRBJ2-5; 7 nucleotides agree with TRBD2. Germline V gene sequence: CDR1 SGHRS, CDR2 YFSETQ. The CDR3 length is 14 residues. With 4 bases clipped from V and 1 base from J, the junction kept 4 bases outside the gene matches. The CDR3: CASSGGTTQETQYF. Written as DNA, the CDR3 is TGCGCCAGCAGCGGCGGGACTACCCAAGAGACCCAGTACTTC.

V is TRBV29-1 and J is TRBJ2-7, with 10 bases identical to TRBD2. Germline V gene lookup returns CDR1 SQVTM and CDR2 ANQGSEA. This CDR3 has 13 residues. Trimming took 4 bases from V and 7 from J; bases not matched to a gene: 7. In DNA form, the CDR3 reads TGCAGCGTTGTGGTAGCGGGAGGTCGGGAGCAGTACTTC. This codes for CSVVVAGGREQYF.

This clone has just a few counts. At one of its ends the junction is not consistent with the germline gene, which may arise from a read error. The rearrangement links TRBV14 to TRBJ1-2, with a weak D call TRBD1 (5 bases). Germline V gene sequence: CDR1 SGHDN, CDR2 FVKESK. The CDR3 length is 14 residues. The CDR3 DNA is TGTGCCAGTAGCCACGGCAGGGTCAACTATGGCTACACCTTC. Protein sequence: CASSHGRVNYGYTF.

This clone was seen only a few times. The chain links TRBV28 to TRBJ2-7, with no clear D. V was clipped by 4 bases and J by 3 bases, with 7 bases between them. Germline assignment: CDR1 MDHEN and CDR2 SYDVKM. CDR3 length: 12 amino acids. CDR3 amino acids: CASSSTHYEQYF. For the CDR3, the DNA is TGTGCCAGCAGTTCCACCCACTACGAGCAGTACTTC.

V gene TRBV6-1 combines with J gene TRBJ2-1, with D maybe TRBD2 (6 bases). The V and J ends lost 7 bases and 10 bases respectively, with 14 bases between them. Germline loops: CDR1 MNHNS, CDR2 SASEGT. CDR3 length: 12 residues. The CDR3 region has the DNA TGTGCCAGCACTGTAGGGGCGGGAGAGCAGTTCTTC. As protein: CASTVGAGEQFF.